This TCR beta chain is drawn from a study of metastatic and nonmetastatic thyroid tumors. Turning to the study itself: Patients with malignant and benign thyroid disease provided blood and tumor or nodule tissue, whose repertoires were compared. Findings of the study overall: Malignant tumors reportedly showed significantly higher TCR beta diversity than benign nodules in both blood and tumor.

No patient had received any treatment before thyroid surgery. In this sample, this clone turned up many times. Its matching antigen is unknown. TCRdb re-clonotyped the PCR reads through MiXCR. The data show about 93,000 clones, 10% to 15% seen once. V was pared by 11 bases and J by 5 bases, with 6 bases of the junction left unmatched. The CDR3 sequence is 12 residues long. Germline V gene sequence: CDR1 LNHDA, CDR2 SQIVND (reference sequence). This sequence joins TRBV19 and TRBJ2-5; the match to TRBD1 covers 9 bases. Material for sequencing was blood. This receptor was identified in a female donor with papillary thyroid cancer or a benign thyroid nodule (not recorded which). Some clones in this sample may be carry-over from other donors' samples. Here the CDR3 DNA reads TGTGCCGCCCGACAGGGGGGGGAGACCCAGTACTTC. Translation: CAARQGGETQYF.